The 18 T cell receptor beta chains given below trace back to one sample, sequenced in a study of blood T cell repertoires in COVID-19 (TCRdb year 2020). Library creation used the immunoSEQ multiplex PCR assay. In its TCRdb copy, this immuneACCESS table keeps in-frame sequences only and misses some clones. Where compared with another copy, unresolved V genes explain less than half of these, and the others have no known cause. The sample table lists 130,000 to 150,000 clones, approximately 91% of them with a count of one. The ten largest clones take up about 2% of the sample. Sample: peripheral blood. The origin of the receptors is a man between 70 and 80 years old with acute or convalescent COVID-19.

The rearrangement links TRBV11-3 to TRBJ2-1; D unresolved. The V gene lost 2 bases and the J gene lost 8 bases, with 13 bases spanning the gap. The germline CDR1 and CDR2 sequences are SGHNT and YENEEA. The CDR3 has 14 amino acids. The CDR3 DNA reads TGTGCCAGCAGCTTATCCCTAGTTGTTGATGAGCAGTTCTTC. Translation: CASSLSLVVDEQFF. Based on the CDR3 plus reference TRBV11-3 and TRBJ2-1, the full variable domain is EAGVVQSPRYKIIEKKQPVAFWCNPISGHNTLYWYLQNLGQGPELLIRYENEEAVDDSQLPKDRFSAERLKGVDSTLKIQPAELGDSAVYLCASSLSLVVDEQFFGPGTRLTVL.

The CDR3 DNA sequence: TGTGCCAGCAGCCCTGGAGGACAGGCAACTAATGAAAAACTGTTTTTT. Translation: CASSPGGQATNEKLFF. V gene TRBV5-5 combines with J gene TRBJ1-4, with 7 bases identical to TRBD1. CDR3 size: 16 residues. J lost 0 bases, V lost 4 bases, and 6 bases had no gene match. Germline CDR1 is SGHKS and CDR2 is YYEKEE (reference sequence). The full variable domain, in which reference TRBV5-5 and TRBJ1-4 provide the parts outside the CDR3, is DAGVTQSPTHLIKTRGQQVTLRCSPISGHKSVSWYQQVLGQGPQFIFQYYEKEERGRGNFPDRFSARQFPNYSSELNVNALLLGDSALYLCASSPGGQATNEKLFFGSGTQLSVL.

J is TRBJ1-2 and V is TRBV4-1; D gene unclear. Germline assignment: CDR1 MGHRA and CDR2 YSYEKL. V was pared by 0 bases and J by 5 bases, with 10 bases between. The CDR3 has 14 residues. The DNA for the CDR3 is TGCGCCAGCAGCCAAGATCGGCCGGGATATGGCTACACCTTC. Amino acids: CASSQDRPGYGYTF.

This chain uses TRBV5-1 with TRBJ1-2; 10 bases line up with TRBD1. The CDR3 totals 15 residues. Germline CDR1 is SGHRS and CDR2 is YFSETQ. V shed 4 bases and J 5 bases; nucleotides not matched to a gene: 8. This chain's CDR3 is CASSTATGGGYGYTF. Here the CDR3 DNA reads TGCGCCAGCAGCACCGCGACAGGGGGCGGGTATGGCTACACCTTC.

The DNA for the CDR3 is TGTGCCAGCAGCTTCGGACAGGGTACCACCGGGGAGCTGTTTTTT. Translated, it gives CASSFGQGTTGELFF. The V gene is TRBV7-2, the J gene TRBJ2-2; 8 bases fit TRBD1. The V segment lost 3 bases and the J segment 4 bases; nucleotides outside the gene matches: 4. Per the germline V gene, CDR1 is SGHTA and CDR2 is FQGNSA. This CDR3 spans 15 amino acids.

The chain combines TRBV2 with TRBJ1-5; 7 bases agree with TRBD1. The CDR3 totals 16 residues. J lost 1 base, V lost 6 bases, and 9 bases had no gene match. From germline, CDR1 is SNHLY and CDR2 FYNNEI. Here the CDR3 reads CASSREGAGSNQPQHF. The CDR3 DNA reads as TGTGCCAGCAGCAGAGAGGGGGCAGGGAGCAATCAGCCCCAGCATTTT. The variable domain in full, completed from reference TRBV2 and TRBJ1-5, reads EPEVTQTPSHQVTQMGQEVILRCVPISNHLYFYWYRQILGQKVEFLVSFYNNEISEKSEIFDDQFSVERPDGSNFTLKIRSTKLEDSAMYFCASSREGAGSNQPQHFGDGTRLSIL.

This chain connects TRBV6-1 to TRBJ1-5; 7 bases fit TRBD1. The CDR3 runs 18 residues. Trimming removed 3 bases from V and 0 bases from J; junction bases left unmatched: 11. The V gene's germline CDR1 is MNHNS and CDR2 SASEGT. The CDR3 nucleotides read TGTGCCAGCAGTGACACCCGGGACAGCCTTTATAGCAATCAGCCCCAGCATTTT. Translated, it gives CASSDTRDSLYSNQPQHF.

The genes are TRBV27 and TRBJ2-7, with TRBD1 as a possible D gene (6 bases). The CDR3 spans 15 residues. Trimming took 6 bases from V and 6 from J, leaving 21 bases between them. The germline CDR1 and CDR2 sequences are MNHEY and SMNVEV (reference sequence). The CDR3 sequence: CASSMTGAQLSEQYF. CDR3 in DNA: TGTGCCAGCAGCATGACAGGAGCCCAGTTAAGCGAGCAGTACTTC.

Of note for this clone: The junction shows a germline mismatch at one end, possibly a read error. The chain recombines TRBV14 with TRBJ1-6, with unresolved D. This CDR3 has 13 amino acids. Germline-derived CDR1 and CDR2 are SGHDN and FVKESK. CDR3 sequence reads: CASSHPGNTPLHF. The CDR3 coding sequence is TGTGCCAGCAGCCACCCCGGTAATACACCCCTCCACTTT. Supplemented by reference TRBV14 and TRBJ1-6, the full variable domain reads EAGVTQFPSHSVIEKGQTVTLRCDPISGHDNLYWYRRVMGKEIKFLLHFVKESKQDESGMPNNRFLAERTGGTYSTLKVQPAELEDSGVYFCASSHPGNTPLHFGNGTRLTVT.

This clone was observed a single time. This chain connects TRBV5-1 to TRBJ2-1; 9 positions agree with TRBD1. Per germline, CDR1 SGHRS and CDR2 YFSETQ. The CDR3 has 15 amino acids. V dropped 4 bases and J dropped 8; count of bases not matched to a gene: 10. The DNA for the CDR3 is TGCGCCAGCAGCCCGGGACAGGGCCTTTTCGATGAGCAGTTCTTC. Amino acid sequence: CASSPGQGLFDEQFF.

The V gene is TRBV29-1, the J gene TRBJ2-3; TRBD2 matches 13 bases. J gave up 6 bases and V 3 bases, and 3 bases lay outside the gene matches. The germline CDR1 and CDR2 sequences are SQVTM and ANQGSEA. This CDR3 region has 14 residues. CDR3 sequence reads: CSVDGTSGADTQYF. Written as DNA, the CDR3 is TGCAGCGTTGATGGGACTAGCGGGGCGGATACGCAGTATTTT.

This sequence joins TRBV2 and TRBJ1-5, with D possibly matching TRBD1 (5 bases). The ends were cut back, 7 bases at V and 5 bases at J, with 15 bases in the middle. The CDR3 loop spans 14 amino acids. CDR1 and CDR2 from the germline V gene are SNHLY and FYNNEI. CDR3 sequence reads: CASTFDSKHQPQHF. The CDR3 region has the DNA TGTGCCAGCACCTTCGACAGCAAACATCAGCCCCAGCATTTT.

J is TRBJ2-7 and V is TRBV29-1; 9 bases agree with TRBD1. The V gene end was trimmed by 4 bases and the J gene end by 4 bases; junction bases not matched to a gene: 8. Germline loops: CDR1 SQVTM, CDR2 ANQGSEA. The CDR3 is 14 residues long. This CDR3 is CSVAVGTGYYEQYF. The CDR3 DNA is TGCAGCGTTGCAGTAGGGACAGGGTATTACGAGCAGTACTTC.

V usage is TRBV3-1 (or the pseudogene TRBV3-2) and J usage is TRBJ2-2; 8 positions match TRBD1. Germline lookup yields CDR1 LGHDT and CDR2 YNNKEL (reference sequence). This CDR3 contains 14 residues. The V gene end was trimmed by 0 bases and the J gene end by 13 bases; junction bases not matched to a gene: 7. This CDR3 is CASSQEGQGWGLFF. CDR3 nucleotides: TGTGCCAGCAGCCAAGAAGGACAGGGATGGGGGCTGTTTTTT.

This clone was detected only once. Other DNA sequences in this specimen translate into the identical CDR3. The chain carries TRBV7-3 and TRBJ2-2; 8 nucleotides align to TRBD1. The CDR3 consists of 15 residues. Unmatched junction bases numbered 7, after V lost 5 bases and J lost 5 bases. Germline loops: CDR1 SGHTA, CDR2 FQGTGA. The CDR3 DNA is TGTGCCAGCAGCCTTACAGGGGGGCGGACCGGGGAGCTGTTTTTT. It translates to CASSLTGGRTGELFF. Combining the CDR3 with reference TRBV7-3 and TRBJ2-2 gives the whole variable domain GAGVSQTPSNKVTEKGKYVELRCDPISGHTALYWYRQSLGQGPEFLIYFQGTGAADDSGLPNDRFFAVRPEGSVSTLKIQRTERGDSAVYLCASSLTGGRTGELFFGEGSRLTVL.

The chain is built from TRBV10-1 and TRBJ1-1; unclear D gene. This CDR3 region has 13 residues. Germline V gene sequence: CDR1 WNHNN, CDR2 SYGVQD (reference sequence). V shed 6 bases and J shed 1 base, with 9 bases lying between them. The DNA of the CDR3 is TGCGCCAGCAGGCTAAGCGGGAACACTGAAGCTTTCTTT. This gives the protein CASRLSGNTEAFF.

V and J are TRBV6-1 and TRBJ1-5; D is undetermined. V dropped 1 base and J dropped 3 bases, with 7 bases sitting between them. The CDR3 spans 14 residues. Germline lookup yields CDR1 MNHNS and CDR2 SASEGT. The CDR3 sequence: CASSEGHSNQPQHF. CDR3 in DNA: TGTGCCAGCAGTGAAGGACACTCCAATCAGCCCCAGCATTTT.

The CDR3 reads CASPGGRGYEQYF. The CDR3 DNA follows: TGTGCCAGCCCGGGGGGGAGAGGGTACGAGCAGTACTTC. The rearrangement uses TRBV27 and TRBJ2-7; 8 bases are a match to TRBD2. CDR1 MNHEY and CDR2 SMNVEV come from the germline V gene (reference sequence). This CDR3 is 13 amino acids long. The junction had 7 bases not matched to a gene; V was cut back by 8 bases and J by 4 bases.